This T cell receptor beta chain was recovered during a study of blood T cell repertoires in COVID-19. The CDR3 length is 16 residues. CDR1 is MGHRA, CDR2 YSYEKL, per germline. The V end lost 0 bases, the J end lost 4 bases, and 10 bases lay between the germline ends. Under the authors' procedure: Reference gene primer amplification gave nucleated cell count estimates. Here immunoSEQ multiplex PCR was the method, and the copy in TCRdb shows in-frame clones only, minus some. V and J calls and clone size are copied from that table; D and trimming were computed from the DNA. The repertoire has roughly 140,000 clones, 80% to 90% of them found once; the top ten carry roughly 7.2%.

Sequences were obtained from peripheral blood. The chain joins TRBV4-1 to TRBJ1-6; unclear D gene. The sequence derives from a woman aged 50 to 60 in a cohort sampled during active or convalescent COVID-19. This CDR3 reads CASSQDQSRYNSPLHF. CDR3 sequence (DNA): TGCGCCAGCAGCCAAGATCAGTCCAGGTATAATTCACCCCTCCACTTT.